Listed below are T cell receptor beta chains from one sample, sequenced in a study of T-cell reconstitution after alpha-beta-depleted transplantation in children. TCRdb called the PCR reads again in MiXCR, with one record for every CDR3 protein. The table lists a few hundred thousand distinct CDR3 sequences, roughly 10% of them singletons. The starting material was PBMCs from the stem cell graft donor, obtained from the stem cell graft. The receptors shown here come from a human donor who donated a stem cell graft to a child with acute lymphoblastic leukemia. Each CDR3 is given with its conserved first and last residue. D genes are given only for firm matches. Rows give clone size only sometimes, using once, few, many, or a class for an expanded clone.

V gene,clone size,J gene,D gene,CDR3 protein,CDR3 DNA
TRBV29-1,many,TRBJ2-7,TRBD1,CSVARTGTYEQYF,TGCAGCGTTGCGAGGACAGGGACCTACGAGCAGTACTTC
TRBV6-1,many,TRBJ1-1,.,CASRWTVNTEAFF,TGTGCCAGCAGGTGGACAGTAAACACTGAAGCTTTCTTT
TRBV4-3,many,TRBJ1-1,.,CASSQDRRGVMNTEAFF,TGCGCCAGCAGCCAAGATCGAAGGGGTGTAATGAACACTGAAGCTTTCTTT
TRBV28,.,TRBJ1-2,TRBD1,CASIQGGMDYGYTF,TGTGCCAGCATACAGGGGGGAATGGACTATGGCTACACCTTC
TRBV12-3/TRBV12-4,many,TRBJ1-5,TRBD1,CASSRGWGQDNQPQHF,TGTGCCAGCAGTCGGGGATGGGGACAGGACAATCAGCCCCAGCATTTT
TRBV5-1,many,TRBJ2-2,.,CASSLSTGITGELFF,TGCGCCAGCAGCTTGTCGACAGGTATCACCGGGGAGCTGTTTTTT
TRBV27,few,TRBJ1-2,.,CASSLFGGDPSGYTF,TGTGCCAGCAGTTTATTCGGGGGGGACCCCTCCGGCTACACCTTC
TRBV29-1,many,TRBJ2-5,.,CSGGSLDETQYF,TGCAGCGGGGGGAGTCTTGACGAGACCCAGTACTTC
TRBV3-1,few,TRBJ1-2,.,CASSPDRYGGYTF,TGTGCCAGCAGCCCGGACAGATATGGGGGCTACACCTTC
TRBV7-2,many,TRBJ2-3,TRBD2,CASSLDGSGMTDTQYF,TGTGCCAGCAGCTTGGATGGTAGCGGGATGACAGATACGCAGTATTTT
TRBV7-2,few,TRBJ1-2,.,CASSFADTPNYGYTF,TGTGCCAGCAGCTTCGCCGACACCCCTAACTATGGCTACACCTTC
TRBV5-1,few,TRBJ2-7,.,CASSLKDSSYEQYF,TGCGCCAGCAGCTTGAAGGACAGCTCCTACGAGCAGTACTTC
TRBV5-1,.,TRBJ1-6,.,CASSLYDGNSPLHF,TGCGCCAGCAGCTTGTATGATGGGAATTCACCCCTCCACTTT
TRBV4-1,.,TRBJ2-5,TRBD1,CASSQGQGPPPQETQYF,TGCGCCAGCAGCCAAGGACAGGGGCCCCCTCCTCAAGAGACCCAGTACTTC
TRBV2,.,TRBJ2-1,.,CASSEGETNNEQFF,TGTGCCAGCAGTGAGGGGGAGACCAACAATGAGCAGTTCTTC
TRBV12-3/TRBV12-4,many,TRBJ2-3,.,CASSYGSGKADTQYF,TGTGCCAGCAGTTACGGGTCCGGGAAGGCAGATACGCAGTATTTT
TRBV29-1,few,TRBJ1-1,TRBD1,CSVKQGLGTEAFF,TGCAGCGTTAAACAGGGGTTGGGCACTGAAGCTTTCTTT
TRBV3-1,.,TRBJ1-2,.,CASSQDLGQVSGYTF,TGTGCCAGCAGCCAAGATTTGGGGCAAGTCAGTGGCTACACCTTC
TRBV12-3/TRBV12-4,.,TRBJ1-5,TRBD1,CASSFTGQGAGGQPQHF,TGTGCCAGCAGTTTTACGGGACAGGGGGCGGGAGGCCAGCCCCAGCATTTT
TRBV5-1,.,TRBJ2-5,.,CASSFAGPDAETQYF,TGCGCCAGCAGCTTTGCGGGTCCCGATGCGGAGACCCAGTACTTC
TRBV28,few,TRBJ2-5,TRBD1,CASSFGGQGFQETQYF,TGTGCCAGCAGTTTCGGAGGACAGGGGTTTCAAGAGACCCAGTACTTC
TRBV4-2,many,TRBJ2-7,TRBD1,CASSQELTGGLYEQYF,TGTGCCAGCAGCCAAGAATTAACAGGGGGATTGTACGAGCAGTACTTC
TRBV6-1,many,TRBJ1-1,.,CASSERLGRGTEAFF,TGTGCCAGCAGTGAAAGGTTGGGAAGGGGCACTGAAGCTTTCTTT
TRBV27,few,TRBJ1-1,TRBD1,CASSLRTGVTEAFF,TGTGCCAGCAGTTTAAGGACAGGGGTGACTGAAGCTTTCTTT
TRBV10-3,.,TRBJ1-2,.,CAISDGRALNYGYTF,TGTGCCATCAGTGACGGCAGGGCTCTTAACTATGGCTACACCTTC
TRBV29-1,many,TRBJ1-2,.,CSVEGQVGYGYTF,TGCAGCGTTGAAGGACAGGTGGGCTATGGCTACACCTTC
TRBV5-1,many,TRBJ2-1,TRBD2,CASSLGLAGVNEQFF,TGCGCCAGCAGCCTCGGACTAGCGGGGGTAAATGAGCAGTTCTTC
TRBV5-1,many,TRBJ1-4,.,CASRYTTDNEKLFF,TGCGCCAGCAGATACACGACAGACAATGAAAAACTGTTTTTT
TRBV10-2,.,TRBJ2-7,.,CASSEVAEYEQYF,TGCGCCAGCAGTGAGGTAGCAGAATACGAGCAGTACTTC
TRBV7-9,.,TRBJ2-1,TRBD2,CASKLGEGGSSYNEQFF,TGTGCCAGCAAACTTGGGGAGGGCGGGAGCTCCTACAATGAGCAGTTCTTC
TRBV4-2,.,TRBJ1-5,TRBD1,CASSQIGQGANQPQHF,TGTGCCAGCAGCCAAATCGGACAGGGCGCAAATCAGCCCCAGCATTTT
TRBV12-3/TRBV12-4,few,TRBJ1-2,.,CASSGGRVYGYTF,TGTGCCAGCAGTGGGGGTCGGGTCTATGGCTACACCTTC
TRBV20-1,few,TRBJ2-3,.,CSAKRSDTQYF,TGCAGTGCGAAACGGTCAGATACGCAGTATTTT
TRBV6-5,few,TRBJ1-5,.,CASSLRAGGAHQPQHF,TGTGCCAGCAGTTTGAGGGCAGGCGGTGCGCATCAGCCCCAGCATTTT
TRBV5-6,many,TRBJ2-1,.,CASSLARTAYNEQFF,TGTGCCAGCAGCTTGGCGAGGACAGCCTACAATGAGCAGTTCTTC
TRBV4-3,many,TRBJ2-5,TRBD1,CASSPGTGGTETQYF,TGCGCCAGCAGCCCAGGGACAGGGGGAACGGAGACCCAGTACTTC
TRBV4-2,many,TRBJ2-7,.,CASSQDRRSSYEQYF,TGTGCCAGCAGCCAAGACCGCAGGAGCTCCTACGAGCAGTACTTC
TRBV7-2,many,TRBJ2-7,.,CASSLARGLRDEQYF,TGTGCCAGCAGCTTAGCGCGGGGGCTTAGGGACGAGCAGTACTTC
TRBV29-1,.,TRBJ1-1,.,CSVVRENTEAFF,TGCAGCGTTGTTCGGGAGAACACTGAAGCTTTCTTT
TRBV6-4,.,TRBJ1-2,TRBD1,CASSRQGTGEPYGYTF,TGTGCCAGCAGCCGGCAAGGGACAGGGGAACCCTATGGCTACACCTTC
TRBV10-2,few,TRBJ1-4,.,CASSVSLNEKLFF,TGCGCCAGCAGTGTCAGCCTTAATGAAAAACTGTTTTTT
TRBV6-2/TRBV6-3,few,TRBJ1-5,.,CASSYGVPGWGNQPQHF,TGTGCCAGCAGTTACGGTGTGCCGGGATGGGGCAATCAGCCCCAGCATTTT
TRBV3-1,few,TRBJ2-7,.,CASSLQGGTYEQYF,TGTGCCAGCAGCCTCCAGGGGGGAACCTACGAGCAGTACTTC
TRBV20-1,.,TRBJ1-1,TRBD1,CSASPGQGEAFF,TGCAGTGCTTCCCCGGGACAGGGCGAAGCTTTCTTT
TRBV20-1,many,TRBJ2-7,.,CSARMDGLYEQYF,TGCAGTGCTAGAATGGATGGTCTCTACGAGCAGTACTTC